This TCR beta chain emerged from a study of technical replicates of blood from a few donors. Profiled with immunoSEQ multiplex PCR; TCRdb holds only in-frame clones, not every one. The sample yields 75,000 to 95,000 clones, around nine tenths seen once. Sequenced: T cells isolated from PBMCs. This receptor was identified in a human donor in good health.

The CDR3 coding sequence is TGTGCCAGCTCAAAGGGACAGAATGAAAAACTGTTTTTT. It is translated as CASSKGQNEKLFF. The chain joins TRBV18 to TRBJ1-4; TRBD1 matches at 7 bases. CDR1 is KGHSH and CDR2 is LQKENI in the germline V gene. CDR3 length: 13 residues. V shed 5 bases, J shed 5 bases, and the junction held 2 bases outside the gene matches.